The T cell receptor (beta chain) under discussion was sequenced for a study of T-cell reconstitution after alpha-beta-depleted transplantation in children. V shed 1 base and J shed 7 bases, with 17 bases lying between them. Germline V gene sequence: CDR1 DFQATT, CDR2 SNEGSKA (reference sequence). This CDR3 region has 15 residues. A library of TCRbeta sequences, prepared with unique molecular identifiers, was generated. TCRdb used MiXCR to reprocess the PCR reads, holding one entry per CDR3 protein. The repertoire holds around 93,000 distinct CDR3 sequences, with 8% to 9% as singletons. This clonotype was picked up many times.

The V and J genes are TRBV20-1 and TRBJ2-1; D is tentatively TRBD1 or TRBD2 (6 bases each). The sequence came from a human donor who donated a stem cell graft to a child with congenital amegakaryocytic thrombocytopenia. Material: PBMCs from the stem cell graft donor, obtained from the stem cell graft. CDR3 nucleotides: TGCAGTGCTAGAGCTGTGGGGGGCCTTCGGAATGAGCAGTTCTTC. Translated, it gives CSARAVGGLRNEQFF.